Below, 29 T cell receptor beta chains from the same sample are listed, as sequenced in a study of blood T cell repertoires in COVID-19. Profiling relied on immunoSEQ multiplex PCR, and the TCRdb table lists in-frame clones only, not all of them. The repertoire holds around 170,000 clones, with around 90% as singletons. Sequenced material: PBMCs or T cells enriched from blood (not recorded which). The receptor source for this set is a young woman who had recovered from COVID-19.

The J gene is TRBJ2-7, the V gene TRBV4-3, with D possibly TRBD2 on 6 matching bases. Trimming left V 4 bases short and J 2 bases short, with 27 bases between. Germline lookup yields CDR1 LGHNA and CDR2 YSLEER. The CDR3 is 19 residues long. CDR3 loop: CASSRHGRVTGTEAYEQYF. The CDR3 DNA reads as TGCGCCAGCAGCCGCCACGGGAGAGTAACCGGGACTGAAGCCTACGAGCAGTACTTC.

The V call is TRBV20-1, the J call TRBJ2-5, with TRBD2 matching 14 bases. CDR1 is DFQATT and CDR2 is SNEGSKA in the germline V gene (reference sequence). This CDR3 region has 16 residues. V lost 3 bases to trimming and J lost 3 bases; unmatched junction nucleotides: 6. The CDR3 coding sequence is TGCAGTGCTAGTGCTCCGGGACTAGCGGGAGAAGAGACCCAGTACTTC. It codes for CSASAPGLAGEETQYF.

The rearrangement joins TRBV7-2 to TRBJ1-5, with 10 bases that match TRBD1. Germline V gene sequence: CDR1 SGHTA, CDR2 FQGNSA. After removal of 4 bases from V and 0 bases from J, the junction contained 6 bases not matched to a gene. CDR3 length: 17 amino acids. The CDR3 protein is CASSYGQGGYSNQPQHF. CDR3 DNA sequence: TGTGCCAGCAGCTATGGACAGGGGGGTTATAGCAATCAGCCCCAGCATTTT.

The chain links TRBV9 to TRBJ1-4; tentatively, D is TRBD1 (5 bases). The V end lost 0 bases, the J end lost 5 bases, and 17 bases lay between the germline ends. The CDR3 runs to 17 residues. Germline CDR1 reads SGDLS; CDR2 reads YYNGEE. The CDR3 loop reads CASSVGVGTAGNEKLFF. The CDR3 nucleotides are TGTGCCAGCAGCGTAGGGGTAGGGACCGCGGGGAATGAAAAACTGTTTTTT.

The genes are TRBV5-1 and TRBJ2-1; D possibly corresponds to TRBD1 (5 bases). This CDR3 comprises 12 residues. Germline V gene lookup returns CDR1 SGHRS and CDR2 YFSETQ. Trimming shortened V by 0 bases and J by 10 bases, and 8 bases separated the two germline ends. Written as DNA, the CDR3 is TGCGCCAGCAGCTTGGGGCAGGGAGAGCAGTTCTTC. It translates to CASSLGQGEQFF.

V gene TRBV2 combines with J gene TRBJ1-6; D might be TRBD1 (5 bases). From germline, CDR1 is SNHLY and CDR2 FYNNEI. Trimming removed 3 bases at V and 0 bases at J, with 6 bases between. This CDR3 region has 15 residues. This CDR3 reads CASSDQGSYNSPLHF. The DNA of the CDR3 is TGTGCCAGCAGTGACCAGGGCTCCTATAATTCACCCCTCCACTTT.

The chain employs TRBV5-1 and TRBJ1-1; the match to TRBD1 covers 8 bases. With 4 bases clipped from V and 6 bases from J, the junction kept 11 bases outside the gene matches. The CDR3 length is 15 residues. Germline V CDR1 and CDR2: SGHRS, YFSETQ. Here the CDR3 reads CASSPGTGRVPEAFF. CDR3 nucleotides: TGCGCCAGCAGCCCCGGGACAGGCCGGGTCCCTGAAGCTTTCTTT.

This chain connects TRBV28 to TRBJ1-5; possibly TRBD1 for D (6 bases). CDR3 size: 15 residues. The V gene lost 5 bases and the J gene lost 3 bases, with 14 bases spanning the gap. Germline V gives CDR1 MDHEN, CDR2 SYDVKM. CDR3: CASSPGDRNNQPQHF. The CDR3 DNA sequence: TGTGCCAGCAGTCCCGGCGACAGGAACAATCAGCCCCAGCATTTT.

V is TRBV4-2 and J is TRBJ1-2; D might be TRBD1 (5 bases). Germline V gives CDR1 LGHNA, CDR2 YNFKEQ. Trimming removed 4 bases at V and 1 base at J, with 10 bases between. This CDR3 spans 14 amino acids. In DNA, the CDR3 is TGTGCCAGCAGCCGTCCGACAGATAACTATGGCTACACCTTC. It is translated as CASSRPTDNYGYTF.

The chain uses TRBV12-5 and TRBJ1-1, with 10 positions matching TRBD1. V lost 7 bases to trimming and J lost 5 bases; unmatched junction nucleotides: 10. The CDR3 sequence is 15 residues long. Looked up from germline, CDR1 is LGHNT and CDR2 is FRNRAP. CDR3 coding DNA: TGTGCTAGTGAATCAGTAGGACAGGGGGTTACTGAAGCTTTCTTT. Protein sequence: CASESVGQGVTEAFF.

This chain joins TRBV7-8 and TRBJ1-6; D remains ambiguous. V was pared by 2 bases and J by 8 bases, with 16 bases between. CDR1 and CDR2 from the germline V gene are SGHVS and FQNEAQ. The CDR3 covers 16 residues. CDR3 DNA: TGTGCCAGCAGCTTACCTTCCGGAGACGGTGATTCACCCCTCCACTTT. Protein sequence: CASSLPSGDGDSPLHF.

This chain joins TRBV5-1 and TRBJ2-7; 9 bases are shared with TRBD2. The germline gives CDR1 SGHRS, CDR2 YFSETQ. CDR3 size: 15 residues. The trim removed 3 bases at V and 4 bases at J, leaving 8 bases unmatched. CDR3 in amino acids: CASSWGSGSLYEQYF. In nucleotides, the CDR3 is TGCGCCAGCAGCTGGGGTAGCGGGAGCTTGTACGAGCAGTACTTC.

The rearrangement uses TRBV9 and TRBJ2-1; 11 bases are shared with TRBD2. Trimming removed 3 bases from V and 3 bases from J; junction bases left unmatched: 5. This CDR3 region has 16 residues. Germline CDR1 reads SGDLS; CDR2 reads YYNGEE. CDR3: CASSAETSGVYNEQFF. The CDR3 nucleotides read TGTGCCAGCAGCGCGGAGACTAGCGGGGTCTACAATGAGCAGTTCTTC.

V gene TRBV2 combines with J gene TRBJ1-1, with 7 bases identical to TRBD1. With 4 bases clipped from V and 4 bases from J, the junction kept 6 bases outside the gene matches. CDR1 is SNHLY and CDR2 is FYNNEI in the germline V gene. CDR3 length: 14 residues. The CDR3 nucleotides are TGTGCCAGCAGTGGGACAGGCTACGGCACTGAAGCTTTCTTT. It codes for CASSGTGYGTEAFF.

The genes are TRBV18 and TRBJ2-3; TRBD2 agrees at 12 bases. Germline CDR1 is KGHSH and CDR2 is LQKENI. J gave up 4 bases and V 1 base, and 3 bases lay outside the gene matches. The CDR3 totals 16 residues. The DNA of the CDR3 is TGTGCCAGCTCACCACTTCCTAGCGGGGGGGCAGATACGCAGTATTTT. Protein: CASSPLPSGGADTQYF.

The rearrangement uses TRBV4-3 and TRBJ2-1; 7 bases line up with TRBD2. V shed 4 bases and J 7 bases; nucleotides not matched to a gene: 13. Germline CDR1 LGHNA, CDR2 YSLEER. The CDR3 loop spans 16 amino acids. This CDR3 is CASSPLGGILRNEQFF. The CDR3 region has the DNA TGCGCCAGCAGCCCCCTCGGGGGGATTCTTAGAAATGAGCAGTTCTTC.

This clone was seen once. This sequence joins TRBV27 and TRBJ2-7; TRBD1 might be the D (6 bases). The CDR3 is 17 residues long. The germline gives CDR1 MNHEY, CDR2 SMNVEV (reference sequence). Trimming cost V 5 bases and J 4 bases, with 24 bases left between them. CDR3 region: CASSLGWSQGSPYEQYF. CDR3 in DNA: TGTGCCAGCAGTCTAGGCTGGTCACAGGGTTCCCCGTACGAGCAGTACTTC.

The rearrangement joins TRBV4-1 to TRBJ2-2, with 9 nucleotides matching TRBD2. Germline V CDR1 and CDR2: MGHRA, YSYEKL. Trimming removed 0 bases from V and 4 bases from J; junction bases left unmatched: 15. This CDR3 is built from 20 residues. CDR3 coding DNA: TGCGCCAGCAGCCAAGATCGGGCTAGCGGGGTGGGGCTGGGCACCGGGGAGCTGTTTTTT. Protein sequence: CASSQDRASGVGLGTGELFF.

The V gene is TRBV5-1, the J gene TRBJ1-1; no firm D call. Germline loops: CDR1 SGHRS, CDR2 YFSETQ. This CDR3 has 19 amino acids. Trimming cost V 4 bases and J 1 base, with 26 bases left between them. Here the CDR3 DNA reads TGCGCCAGCAGCCTGGTACCTTGGAGAGAACCCTTAGGGAACACTGAAGCTTTCTTT. Its translation is CASSLVPWREPLGNTEAFF. The full variable domain, in which reference TRBV5-1 and TRBJ1-1 provide the parts outside the CDR3, is KAGVTQTPRYLIKTRGQQVTLSCSPISGHRSVSWYQQTPGQGLQFLFEYFSETQRNKGNFPGRFSGRQFSNSRSEMNVSTLELGDSALYLCASSLVPWREPLGNTEAFFGQGTRLTVV.

The V and J genes are TRBV11-2 and TRBJ2-1; D remains unclear. The V and J ends lost 0 bases and 5 bases respectively, with 11 bases between them. The germline gives CDR1 SGHAT, CDR2 FQNNGV. This CDR3 has 15 amino acids. CDR3: CASSLERLQDNEQFF. Here the CDR3 DNA reads TGTGCCAGCAGCTTAGAGAGGCTGCAAGACAATGAGCAGTTCTTC.

The gene calls are TRBV27 and TRBJ2-2, with D maybe TRBD2 (5 bases). Germline CDR1 and CDR2: MNHEY and SMNVEV (reference sequence). Trimming shortened V by 3 bases and J by 2 bases, and 13 bases separated the two germline ends. CDR3 length: 16 amino acids. The DNA for the CDR3 is TGTGCCAGCAGTTTTGGGTTCGGAGGAAACACCGGGGAGCTGTTTTTT. Translated, it gives CASSFGFGGNTGELFF.

This chain uses TRBV30 with TRBJ1-1, with D unclear. With 3 bases removed from V and 1 base from J, the gap between germline ends came to 9 bases. The CDR3 is made up of 13 amino acids. Germline V lookup: CDR1 GTSNPN, CDR2 SVGIG (reference sequence). The CDR3 reads CAWRVRWNTEAFF. The CDR3 DNA sequence: TGTGCCTGGAGGGTTCGGTGGAACACTGAAGCTTTCTTT.

The chain joins TRBV7-9 to TRBJ2-3; 9 nucleotides agree with TRBD2. Per germline, CDR1 SEHNR and CDR2 FQNEAQ (reference sequence). The CDR3 is 15 amino acids. The V and J ends lost 1 base and 2 bases, in that order; junction bases with no gene match: 1. The CDR3 DNA is TGTGCCAGCAGCTTAGGGACTAGCGCCACAGATACGCAGTATTTT. Encoded protein: CASSLGTSATDTQYF.

The chain links TRBV7-2 to TRBJ1-5, with TRBD1 identical over 8 bases. CDR3 length equals 17 residues. J gave up 0 bases and V 1 base, and 5 bases lay outside the gene matches. Germline assignment: CDR1 SGHTA and CDR2 FQGNSA. CDR3 sequence reads: CASSLVWQGASNQPQHF. CDR3 nucleotides: TGTGCCAGCAGCTTAGTTTGGCAGGGGGCTAGCAATCAGCCCCAGCATTTT.

The chain carries TRBV6-1 and TRBJ2-2; D perhaps matches TRBD1 (5 bases). V dropped 1 base and J dropped 2 bases, with 11 bases sitting between them. Looked up from germline, CDR1 is MNHNS and CDR2 is SASEGT. The CDR3 extends over 16 amino acids. DNA for the CDR3: TGTGCCAGCAGTGAAGTTCCAGGGCGAAACACCGGGGAGCTGTTTTTT. Its protein is CASSEVPGRNTGELFF.

This chain uses TRBV2 with TRBJ2-7; 11 nucleotides align to TRBD2. The J segment lost 2 bases and the V segment lost 7 bases, leaving 7 bases of the junction unmatched. The length of the CDR3 is 15 residues. Germline CDR1 is SNHLY and CDR2 is FYNNEI. CDR3 residues: CASTELAGVPYEQYF. The CDR3, as DNA: TGTGCCAGCACGGAACTAGCGGGAGTCCCCTACGAGCAGTACTTC.

The chain has TRBV27 and TRBJ1-3, with D uncertain. The V end lost 0 bases, the J end lost 3 bases, and 12 bases lay between the germline ends. Per germline, CDR1 MNHEY and CDR2 SMNVEV (reference sequence). CDR3 size: 16 residues. The CDR3 DNA reads as TGTGCCAGCAGTTTATCGAGGCCGCGCCTTGGAAACACCATATATTTT. Encoded protein: CASSLSRPRLGNTIYF.

This clone was seen a single time. The genes are TRBV11-2 and TRBJ2-7; 10 positions match TRBD2. The CDR3 length is 16 residues. The V gene's germline CDR1 is SGHAT and CDR2 FQNNGV. Unmatched junction bases numbered 5, after V lost 0 bases and J lost 3 bases. CDR3 loop: CASSLDLGLAVYEQYF. The CDR3 region has the DNA TGTGCCAGCAGCTTAGATCTCGGACTAGCGGTCTACGAGCAGTACTTC.

This clone showed up many times. The chain's CDR3 is CASSSPPGDTQYF. In DNA, the CDR3 is TGTGCCAGCAGCTCCCCCCCGGGAGATACGCAGTATTTT. This chain connects TRBV5-4 to TRBJ2-3; no firm D call. Trimming removed 3 bases at V and 5 bases at J, with 10 bases between. Germline V gene lookup returns CDR1 SGHNT and CDR2 YYREEE (reference sequence). The CDR3 contains 13 residues.